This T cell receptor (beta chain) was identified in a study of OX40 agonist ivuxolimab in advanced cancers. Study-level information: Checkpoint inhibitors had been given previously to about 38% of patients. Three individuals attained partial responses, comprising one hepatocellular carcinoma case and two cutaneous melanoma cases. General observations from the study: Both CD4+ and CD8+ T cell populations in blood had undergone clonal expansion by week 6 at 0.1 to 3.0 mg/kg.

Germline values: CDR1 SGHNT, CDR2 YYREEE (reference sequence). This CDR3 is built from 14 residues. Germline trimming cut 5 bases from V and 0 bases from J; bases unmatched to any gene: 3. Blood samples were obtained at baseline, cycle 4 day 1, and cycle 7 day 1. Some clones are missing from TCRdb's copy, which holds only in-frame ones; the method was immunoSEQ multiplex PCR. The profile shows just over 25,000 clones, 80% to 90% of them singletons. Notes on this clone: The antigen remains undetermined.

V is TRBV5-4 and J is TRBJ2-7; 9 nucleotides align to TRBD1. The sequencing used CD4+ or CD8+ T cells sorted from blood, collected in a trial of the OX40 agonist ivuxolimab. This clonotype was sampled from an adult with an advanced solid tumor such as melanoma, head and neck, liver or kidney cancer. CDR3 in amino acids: CASSTGGFSYEQYF. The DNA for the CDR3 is TGTGCCAGCAGTACAGGGGGCTTCTCCTACGAGCAGTACTTC.